Following are 29 T cell receptor beta chains from one sample sequenced in a study of cytomegalovirus exposure and HLA in healthy donors. Primers for the PCR totalled 60 Vbeta and 13 Jbeta. The protocol was immunoSEQ multiplex PCR, while the TCRdb copy is restricted to in-frame clones and leaves out a portion. The data hold 130,000 to 150,000 clones, with 80% to 90% observed a single time. Material: PBMCs. The receptors were gathered from a boy aged 2-9 years in good health and CMV-seronegative.

This clone showed up just once. V usage is TRBV19 and J usage is TRBJ1-5; no firm D call. The germline gives CDR1 LNHDA, CDR2 SQIVND (reference sequence). The CDR3 consists of 14 residues. The V end was cut by 7 bases, the J end by 2 bases, with 12 bases between. CDR3 DNA sequence: TGTGCCAGTAAACGACAAACCGGCAATCAGCCCCAGCATTTT. This sequence encodes CASKRQTGNQPQHF.

This chain joins TRBV19 and TRBJ2-1, with D perhaps matching TRBD2 (6 bases). The CDR3 spans 17 residues. Germline lookup yields CDR1 LNHDA and CDR2 SQIVND (reference sequence). With 1 base removed from V and 0 bases from J, the gap between germline ends came to 13 bases. The CDR3 region has the DNA TGTGCCAGTAGTATAGGGCCCCGGGGGAGCTCCTACAATGAGCAGTTCTTC. This codes for CASSIGPRGSSYNEQFF.

The rearrangement joins TRBV5-8 to TRBJ1-5; D is ambiguous. V lost 1 base and J lost 9, with 14 bases in between. The CDR3 length is 14 residues. Germline loops: CDR1 SGHTS, CDR2 YDEGEE. The CDR3 sequence is CASSLWGADGPQHF. CDR3 DNA: TGTGCCAGCAGCTTGTGGGGAGCCGATGGGCCCCAGCATTTT.

This sequence joins TRBV4-3 and TRBJ2-7; D possibly corresponds to TRBD1 (6 bases). The V gene lost 3 bases and the J gene lost 7 bases, with 22 bases spanning the gap. CDR1 is LGHNA and CDR2 is YSLEER in the germline V gene. The CDR3 is made up of 16 amino acids. The CDR3 region is CASSQGVFSGAREQYF. DNA for the CDR3: TGCGCCAGCAGCCAGGGCGTTTTCTCAGGGGCACGGGAGCAGTACTTC.

The chain joins TRBV29-1 to TRBJ2-1; 15 nucleotides match TRBD2. The junction had 14 bases not matched to a gene; V was cut back by 6 bases and J by 5 bases. CDR1 and CDR2 from the germline V gene are SQVTM and ANQGSEA. The CDR3 has 18 amino acids. CDR3 nucleotides: TGCAGCGTGTATCCGGGACTAGCGGGGGGCGGTTTCCACAATGAGCAGTTCTTC. This translates into CSVYPGLAGGGFHNEQFF.

As for this clone: As the CDR3 is not closed by the conserved phenylalanine or tryptophan, this likely results from a read error. The DNA is omitted, as the CDR3 cannot be located on it reliably, and the CDR3 follows TCRdb's listing. The rearrangement uses TRBV6-1 and TRBJ2-7; the table's D call, TRBD1, has no DNA check behind it. Counting both end residues, the CDR3 totals 11 amino acids. Germline V gives CDR1 MNHNS, CDR2 SASEGT. This chain's CDR3 is CASSEQAAYHL.

The rearrangement uses TRBV19 and TRBJ2-3, with a tentative D call TRBD1 (6 bases). This CDR3 is built from 14 residues. From germline, CDR1 is LNHDA and CDR2 SQIVND (reference sequence). V lost 4 bases and J 4 bases, leaving 12 bases between the germline ends. CDR3 protein: CASSTRTVADTQYF. DNA for the CDR3: TGTGCCAGTAGTACCCGGACAGTCGCAGATACGCAGTATTTT.

This clone has a handful of counts. The chain employs TRBV6-1 and TRBJ1-1, with TRBD1 matching over 9 bases. The CDR3 spans 13 residues. In germline, CDR1 is MNHNS, CDR2 SASEGT. Trimming cost V 3 bases and J 10 bases; bases outside gene matches: 6. The CDR3 reads CASSDRDRAAAFF. In DNA form, the CDR3 reads TGTGCCAGCAGTGACCGGGACAGGGCGGCAGCTTTCTTT.

The chain links TRBV6-1 to TRBJ2-7; D may be TRBD1 (5 bases). This CDR3 has 12 amino acids. Trimming removed 6 bases at V and 7 bases at J, with 13 bases between. Germline V gives CDR1 MNHNS, CDR2 SASEGT. The CDR3 reads CASRATAWEQYF. The CDR3 DNA is TGTGCCAGCAGAGCGACAGCCTGGGAGCAGTACTTC.

The chain combines TRBV11-3 with TRBJ1-1, with D maybe TRBD1 (5 bases). Germline V gives CDR1 SGHNT, CDR2 YENEEA. The CDR3 contains 14 residues. V was pared by 5 bases and J by 1 base, with 11 bases between. CDR3: CASSPGKANTEAFF. Here the CDR3 DNA reads TGTGCCAGCAGCCCAGGGAAGGCGAACACTGAAGCTTTCTTT. Filled out from reference TRBV11-3 and TRBJ1-1, the complete variable domain reads EAGVVQSPRYKIIEKKQPVAFWCNPISGHNTLYWYLQNLGQGPELLIRYENEEAVDDSQLPKDRFSAERLKGVDSTLKIQPAELGDSAVYLCASSPGKANTEAFFGQGTRLTVV.

Only one count was recorded for this clone. The rearrangement joins TRBV5-4 to TRBJ2-6, with a possible D match to TRBD2 (6 bases). CDR1 is SGHNT, CDR2 YYREEE, per germline (reference sequence). CDR3 size: 15 residues. With 4 bases removed from V and 2 bases from J, the gap between germline ends came to 10 bases. CDR3 loop: CASSPDYPGANVLTF. The CDR3 DNA reads as TGTGCCAGCAGCCCGGACTACCCTGGGGCCAACGTCCTGACTTTC.

V usage is TRBV6-6 and J usage is TRBJ1-6; 7 bases map to TRBD1. Per germline, CDR1 MNHNY and CDR2 SVGAGI (reference sequence). V lost 7 bases, J lost 6 bases, and 9 bases stayed unmatched. The CDR3 has 15 amino acids. The CDR3 loop reads CASIPTGIINSPLHF. CDR3 nucleotides: TGTGCCAGCATCCCGACAGGGATTATTAATTCACCCCTCCACTTT.

The chain is built from TRBV29-1 and TRBJ2-5; 10 nucleotides align to TRBD2. Trimming cost V 5 bases and J 5 bases; bases outside gene matches: 14. The CDR3 extends over 16 amino acids. CDR1 is SQVTM, CDR2 ANQGSEA, per germline. The chain's CDR3 is CSVSGVIAGGGETQYF. In DNA form, the CDR3 reads TGCAGCGTTTCGGGGGTTATAGCGGGAGGCGGGGAGACCCAGTACTTC. The full variable domain, rest sourced from reference TRBV29-1 and TRBJ2-5, is SAVISQKPSRDICQRGTSLTIQCQVDSQVTMMFWYRQQPGQSLTLIATANQGSEATYESGFVIDKFPISRPNLTFSTLTVSNMSPEDSSIYLCSVSGVIAGGGETQYFGPGTRLLVL.

The chain combines TRBV11-3 with TRBJ1-2, with 7 bases aligning to TRBD1. V shed 4 bases, J shed 14 bases, and the junction held 10 bases outside the gene matches. This CDR3 is built from 12 residues. Germline V CDR1 and CDR2: SGHNT, YENEEA. CDR3 in DNA: TGTGCCAGCAGCTATGGCGATCGACAGGGAACCTTC. Its translation: CASSYGDRQGTF.

This clone was detected only once. This sequence joins TRBV19 and TRBJ2-2; D is uncertain. Germline CDR1 LNHDA, CDR2 SQIVND (reference sequence). This CDR3 region has 18 residues. Deletions cut 2 bases from V and 0 bases from J, with 16 bases between. CDR3 coding DNA: TGTGCCAGTAGTATAAAGAGGCAGACCGTGACGAACACCGGGGAGCTGTTTTTT. Translation gives CASSIKRQTVTNTGELFF. The full variable domain, in which reference TRBV19 and TRBJ2-2 provide the parts outside the CDR3, is DGGITQSPKYLFRKEGQNVTLSCEQNLNHDAMYWYRQDPGQGLRLIYYSQIVNDFQKGDIAEGYSVSREKKESFPLTVTSAQKNPTAFYLCASSIKRQTVTNTGELFFGEGSRLTVL.

The genes are TRBV28 and TRBJ2-7, with 11 nucleotides matching TRBD1. After removal of 6 bases from V and 3 bases from J, the junction contained 7 bases not matched to a gene. Germline CDR1 and CDR2: MDHEN and SYDVKM. The CDR3 totals 15 residues. The CDR3 DNA reads as TGTGCCAGCAGGACCAGGACAGGGGGCTTCTACGAGCAGTACTTC. Its protein product is CASRTRTGGFYEQYF.

This chain uses TRBV27 with TRBJ2-6; tentative D call: TRBD1 (6 bases). The CDR3 extends over 17 amino acids. The germline V gene encodes CDR1 MNHEY and CDR2 SMNVEV (reference sequence). The V end lost 5 bases, the J end lost 0 bases, and 14 bases lay between the germline ends. The CDR3 nucleotides are TGTGCCAGCAGTCGGGACATCCTAAACTCTGGGGCCAACGTCCTGACTTTC. Its protein product is CASSRDILNSGANVLTF. Combining the CDR3 with reference TRBV27 and TRBJ2-6 gives the whole variable domain EAQVTQNPRYLITVTGKKLTVTCSQNMNHEYMSWYRQDPGLGLRQIYYSMNVEVTDKGDVPEGYKVSRKEKRNFPLILESPSPNQTSLYFCASSRDILNSGANVLTFGAGSRLTVL.

This chain links TRBV7-3 with TRBJ2-6; D gene uncertain. Germline V gene data show CDR1 as SGHTA and CDR2 as FQGTGA. Trimming took 2 bases from V and 1 from J, leaving 9 bases between them. CDR3 size: 16 residues. In nucleotides, the CDR3 is TGTGCCAGCAGCTTAGGGCTTTGGTCTGGGGCCAACGTCCTGACTTTC. As protein: CASSLGLWSGANVLTF.

The chain uses TRBV4-1 and TRBJ1-5; 12 bases are shared with TRBD1. The germline V gene has CDR1 MGHRA and CDR2 YSYEKL. The CDR3 consists of 19 residues. V trimming: 6 bases; J trimming: 1 base; junction bases outside the gene matches: 13. DNA for the CDR3: TGCGCCAGCAGTAGGGAACAAGGGACAGGGGGCCTCAGCAATCAGCCCCAGCATTTT. It yields the protein CASSREQGTGGLSNQPQHF.

The J gene is TRBJ2-5, the V gene TRBV5-1, with 7 bases identical to TRBD1. Germline CDR1 is SGHRS and CDR2 is YFSETQ. The CDR3 contains 17 residues. V lost 0 bases to trimming and J lost 2 bases; unmatched junction nucleotides: 10. In DNA form, the CDR3 reads TGCGCCAGCAGCTTGGCCGGGACAGTGCGTGGGCAAGAGACCCAGTACTTC. This codes for CASSLAGTVRGQETQYF.

The gene calls are TRBV5-1 and TRBJ1-5, with D possibly matching TRBD1 (5 bases). This CDR3 is built from 15 residues. V gave up 2 bases and J gave up 2 bases, with 11 bases separating them. Germline-derived CDR1 and CDR2 are SGHRS and YFSETQ. The CDR3 here is CASSFSGVRNQPQHF. The CDR3 DNA follows: TGCGCCAGCAGCTTCTCGGGGGTTCGCAATCAGCCCCAGCATTTT.

This clone was seen more than once but under ten times. The chain is built from TRBV28 and TRBJ1-5; D is unclear. Trimming cost V 3 bases and J 5 bases, with 8 bases left between them. The germline gives CDR1 MDHEN, CDR2 SYDVKM. This CDR3 region has 13 residues. CDR3 nucleotide sequence: TGTGCCAGCAGTTTCTCCAGATATCAGCCCCAGCATTTT. The encoded protein is CASSFSRYQPQHF. The full variable domain, rest sourced from reference TRBV28 and TRBJ1-5, is DVKVTQSSRYLVKRTGEKVFLECVQDMDHENMFWYRQDPGLGLRLIYFSYDVKMKEKGDIPEGYSVSREKKERFSLILESASTNQTSMYLCASSFSRYQPQHFGDGTRLSIL.

This chain connects TRBV15 to TRBJ2-3; a weak D match, TRBD2 (6 bases). The CDR3 has 13 residues. Trimming took 1 base from V and 11 from J, leaving 13 bases between them. Germline values: CDR1 LNHNV, CDR2 YYDKDF (reference sequence). DNA of the CDR3: TGTGCCACCAGCAGAGCCGCTGAGGGAGGGCAGTATTTT. Residues: CATSRAAEGGQYF.

V is TRBV5-1 and J is TRBJ2-3, with 9 positions matching TRBD2. The CDR3 contains 15 residues. Germline CDR1 reads SGHRS; CDR2 reads YFSETQ. V lost 3 bases to trimming and J lost 4 bases; unmatched junction nucleotides: 6. CDR3 amino acids: CASSSFSGRADTQYF. CDR3 bases: TGCGCCAGCAGCTCCTTTAGCGGGAGAGCAGATACGCAGTATTTT.

This clone was observed a few times. This sequence joins TRBV29-1 and TRBJ2-3; D remains ambiguous. The CDR3 spans 12 residues. V was pared by 4 bases and J by 6 bases, with 11 bases between. Per the germline V gene, CDR1 is SQVTM and CDR2 is ANQGSEA. The CDR3 DNA is TGCAGCGTTGGACGGGTACCCGATACGCAGTATTTT. It is translated as CSVGRVPDTQYF.

This clone appeared a single time. The chain links TRBV19 to TRBJ1-3, with D tentatively TRBD1 (6 bases). Trimming shortened V by 7 bases and J by 3 bases, and 13 bases separated the two germline ends. Germline values: CDR1 LNHDA, CDR2 SQIVND (reference sequence). The length of the CDR3 is 14 residues. CDR3 amino acids: CASKTTGRGNTIYF. For the CDR3, the DNA is TGTGCCAGTAAAACCACAGGGCGTGGAAACACCATATATTTT.

This chain joins TRBV4-3 and TRBJ1-1, with 8 bases lining up with TRBD1. The V gene's germline CDR1 is LGHNA and CDR2 YSLEER. This CDR3 has 14 amino acids. V lost 2 bases and J lost 4; bases outside the gene matches: 3. CDR3 coding DNA: TGCGCCAGCAGCCAACTACAGGGGGGCACTGAAGCTTTCTTT. It translates to CASSQLQGGTEAFF.

This sequence joins TRBV19 and TRBJ2-5; the match to TRBD1 covers 9 bases. This CDR3 spans 15 amino acids. CDR1 and CDR2 from the germline V gene are LNHDA and SQIVND (reference sequence). With V trimmed by 4 bases and J by 2 bases, 5 bases remained unmatched. CDR3 region: CASSTGQGRQETQYF. The CDR3, as DNA: TGTGCCAGTAGTACCGGACAGGGGAGACAAGAGACCCAGTACTTC.

The chain uses TRBV5-5 and TRBJ1-6, with D possibly being TRBD1 (6 bases). Between the trimmed V and J ends, which lost 4 bases and 3 bases, there was a span of 11 bases. The CDR3 length is 15 residues. The V gene's germline CDR1 is SGHKS and CDR2 YYEKEE (reference sequence). This chain's CDR3 is CASSPDSYYNSPLHF. CDR3 sequence (DNA): TGTGCCAGCAGCCCGGACAGTTACTATAATTCACCCCTCCACTTT. Looking up the rest from reference TRBV5-5 and TRBJ1-6 gives the full variable domain: DAGVTQSPTHLIKTRGQQVTLRCSPISGHKSVSWYQQVLGQGPQFIFQYYEKEERGRGNFPDRFSARQFPNYSSELNVNALLLGDSALYLCASSPDSYYNSPLHFGNGTRLTVT.